The rows below give T cell receptor beta chains drawn from one sample of a study of T cells in Graves' hyperthyroidism and ophthalmopathy. TCRdb reprocessed the multiplex PCR reads via MiXCR and lists one record per CDR3 protein. The sample records 500,000 to 800,000 distinct CDR3 sequences, about 45% being singletons. The specimen sequenced was peripheral blood or thyroid tissue (not recorded which). These receptors were obtained from an adult man with Graves' disease, either hyperthyroidism or ophthalmopathy (not recorded which). Each CDR3 is given with its conserved first and last residue. A D gene is named only where the DNA matches it firmly. The size entry is marked missing in some rows and otherwise reads once, few, many or a size class.

clone_size: many; d_call: TRBD2; v_call: TRBV6-5; j_call: TRBJ2-7; cdr3_length: 13; cdr3_aa: CASSRLADYEQYF; cdr3_nt: TGTGCCAGCAGCCGACTAGCGGACTACGAGCAGTACTTC
clone_size: few; d_call: NA; v_call: TRBV20-1; j_call: TRBJ1-1; cdr3_length: 13; cdr3_aa: CSASRGPDTEAFF; cdr3_nt: TGCAGTGCTAGTAGGGGTCCTGACACTGAAGCTTTCTTT
clone_size: few; d_call: TRBD1; v_call: TRBV19; j_call: TRBJ1-2; cdr3_length: 14; cdr3_aa: CASSPQGQSYGYTF; cdr3_nt: TGTGCCAGTAGTCCGCAGGGACAGAGTTATGGCTACACCTTC
clone_size: NA; d_call: TRBD1; v_call: TRBV20-1; j_call: TRBJ1-5; cdr3_length: 16; cdr3_aa: CSASYGTGGMRQPQHF; cdr3_nt: TGCAGTGCTAGTTACGGGACAGGGGGGATGAGGCAGCCCCAGCATTTT
clone_size: NA; d_call: NA; v_call: TRBV7-8; j_call: TRBJ1-1; cdr3_length: 12; cdr3_aa: CASSPQVAEAFF; cdr3_nt: TGTGCCAGCTCACCTCAAGTGGCTGAAGCTTTCTTT
clone_size: many; d_call: TRBD2; v_call: TRBV10-2; j_call: TRBJ2-7; cdr3_length: 15; cdr3_aa: CASSEGTSGRGEQYF; cdr3_nt: TGCGCCAGCAGTGAGGGGACTAGCGGGAGGGGCGAGCAGTACTTC
clone_size: NA; d_call: TRBD1; v_call: TRBV29-1; j_call: TRBJ1-1; cdr3_length: 14; cdr3_aa: CSTSGAGTGAEAFF; cdr3_nt: TGCAGCACATCGGGGGCCGGGACAGGGGCTGAAGCTTTCTTT
clone_size: NA; d_call: NA; v_call: TRBV5-1; j_call: TRBJ1-4; cdr3_length: 14; cdr3_aa: CASSFSEADEKLFF; cdr3_nt: TGCGCCAGCAGCTTTTCGGAGGCAGATGAAAAACTGTTTTTT
clone_size: NA; d_call: NA; v_call: TRBV11-1; j_call: TRBJ2-6; cdr3_length: 16; cdr3_aa: CASSQGHSSGANVLTF; cdr3_nt: TGTGCCAGCAGCCAGGGGCACAGCTCTGGGGCCAACGTCCTGACTTTC
clone_size: NA; d_call: NA; v_call: TRBV5-1; j_call: TRBJ1-4; cdr3_length: 15; cdr3_aa: CASSLVGGANEKLFF; cdr3_nt: TGCGCCAGCAGCTTGGTTGGGGGTGCTAATGAAAAACTGTTTTTT
clone_size: NA; d_call: NA; v_call: TRBV27; j_call: TRBJ1-5; cdr3_length: 12; cdr3_aa: CATNRAGQPQHF; cdr3_nt: TGTGCCACAAACAGGGCTGGTCAGCCCCAGCATTTT
clone_size: many; d_call: TRBD1; v_call: TRBV2; j_call: TRBJ1-2; cdr3_length: 14; cdr3_aa: CASSEYQGVDGYTF; cdr3_nt: TGTGCCAGCAGTGAATACCAGGGGGTCGATGGCTACACCTTC